This is a list of T cell receptor beta chains from one sample in a study of blood T cell repertoires in COVID-19. Sequencing used immunoSEQ multiplex PCR; TCRdb keeps in-frame clones, though not all of them. This table holds under 150,000 clones, 79% found once. The sample comprised peripheral blood. These receptors were collected from a woman aged 80 or over with acute or convalescent COVID-19. The CDR3 runs from the conserved cysteine through the conserved F or W. The D gene is left open where the match is weak. Clone size is given for some rows only: seen once, a few or many times, or a class if the clone is expanded.

size	D	length	V	J	DNA	CDR3
.	TRBD2	16	TRBV19	TRBJ2-1	TGTGCCAGTAGCAGACGGCGGGGGGCAACCTACAATGAGCAGTTCTTC	CASSRRRGATYNEQFF
.	.	13	TRBV12-3/TRBV12-4	TRBJ1-4	TGTGCCAGCAGTGGGGGGAGTTGGGAAAAACTGTTTTTT	CASSGGSWEKLFF
.	.	14	TRBV5-1	TRBJ2-2	TGCGCCAGCAGCTTGACTTCAAACACCGGGGAGCTGTTTTTT	CASSLTSNTGELFF
.	.	13	TRBV12-3/TRBV12-4	TRBJ1-6	TGTGCCAGCAGGCCCACCCGGGATTCACCCCTCCACTTT	CASRPTRDSPLHF
once	TRBD1	15	TRBV2	TRBJ2-1	TGTGCCAGCAGTTTAGGGACAGGGGGTATTATTGAGCAGTTCTTC	CASSLGTGGIIEQFF
.	TRBD1	16	TRBV6-2/TRBV6-3	TRBJ1-5	TGTGCCAGCAGTCTACAGGGGCAATATAGCAATCAGCCCCAGCATTTT	CASSLQGQYSNQPQHF
.	.	16	TRBV5-5	TRBJ1-6	TGTGCCAGCAGCTTGGGGCAGGGCTTAGAGAATTCACCCCTCCACTTT	CASSLGQGLENSPLHF
.	TRBD1	16	TRBV28	TRBJ1-6	TGTGCCAGCAGCAACAGGGGACCCTCCTATAATTCACCCCTCCACTTT	CASSNRGPSYNSPLHF
few	.	15	TRBV7-6	TRBJ2-2	TGTGCCAGCAGCTTAGACGCAGGGTCGGACGGGGAGCTGTTTTTT	CASSLDAGSDGELFF
.	TRBD2	15	TRBV19	TRBJ2-5	TGTGCCAGTAGTTCCGTAGCGGGGGTATCAGAGACCCAGTACTTC	CASSSVAGVSETQYF
.	.	16	TRBV21-1	TRBJ1-1	TGTGCCAGCAGGGGGGGGTTCAAGGGCGCCGCCACTGAAGCTTTCTTT	CASRGGFKGAATEAFF
once	TRBD1	14	TRBV9	TRBJ1-2	TGTGCCAGCACCCAGACAGGGATCGACTATGGCTACACCTTC	CASTQTGIDYGYTF
.	TRBD1	15	TRBV5-6	TRBJ1-5	TGTGCCAGCAGCTTGGGCGGGACAGGGGATCAGCCCCAGCATTTT	CASSLGGTGDQPQHF
once	TRBD1	15	TRBV19	TRBJ1-1	TGTGCCAGTAGTAATGGAGGGGGCGCAGGCACTGAAGCTTTCTTT	CASSNGGGAGTEAFF
.	TRBD1	16	TRBV4-3	TRBJ1-2	TGCGCCAGCAGCCCGGATGGACAGGGGAGGGCGAGCGGCTACACCTTC	CASSPDGQGRASGYTF
.	TRBD1	14	TRBV6-5	TRBJ1-5	TGTGCCAGCACTACAGGGGATAGCAATCAGCCCCAGCATTTT	CASTTGDSNQPQHF
.	TRBD2	15	TRBV6-5	TRBJ2-7	TGTGCCAGCAGTTATTTAGCGGGGGGTTCCTACGAGCAGTACTTC	CASSYLAGGSYEQYF
.	TRBD2	15	TRBV27	TRBJ2-1	TGTGCCAGCAGTGTACTAGCGGGGGTGAATAATGAGCAGTTCTTC	CASSVLAGVNNEQFF
.	.	15	TRBV27	TRBJ2-7	TGTGCCAGCAGTCCCACGACTGGTCCCTCCTACGAGCAGTACTTC	CASSPTTGPSYEQYF
.	.	16	TRBV7-2	TRBJ2-3	TGTGCCAGCAGCTTAGGTGGGACTTCCCCCACAGATACGCAGTATTTT	CASSLGGTSPTDTQYF
.	.	15	TRBV9	TRBJ1-2	TGTGCCAGCAGCGTAGGAGGCGGTGAGGACTATGGCTACACCTTC	CASSVGGGEDYGYTF
.	.	12	TRBV15	TRBJ1-6	TGTGCCACCAAGTCGGTTAATTCACCCCTCCACTTT	CATKSVNSPLHF
.	.	13	TRBV7-2	TRBJ1-2	TGTGCCAGCAGTCGCGGGGGGAGCTATGGCTACACCTTC	CASSRGGSYGYTF
.	.	11	TRBV19	TRBJ2-5	TGTGCCAGTAGTATAAGCGAGACCCAGTACTTC	CASSISETQYF
.	TRBD1	16	TRBV19	TRBJ1-5	TGTGCCAGTAGTCGTCGCGACAGGGGTGGAAGTCAGCCCCAGCATTTT	CASSRRDRGGSQPQHF
once	TRBD1	14	TRBV19	TRBJ1-5	TGTGCCACAAAGGACAGGGGGAAGAATCAGCCCCAGCATTTT	CATKDRGKNQPQHF
.	TRBD1	13	TRBV29-1	TRBJ2-4	TGCAGCGTTGAAGCGACAGGGGTGGACATTCAGTACTTC	CSVEATGVDIQYF
.	.	14	TRBV4-1	TRBJ1-2	TGCGCCAGCAGCCGAGGCCCTCAGGGCTATGGCTACACCTTC	CASSRGPQGYGYTF
.	TRBD2	14	TRBV29-1	TRBJ2-3	TGCAGCGTTGTGGCTAGCGGGTTTACAGATACGCAGTATTTT	CSVVASGFTDTQYF
once	TRBD1	15	TRBV5-8	TRBJ2-5	TGTGCCAGCAGCTTGATGGGACAGGGGGAAGAGACCCAGTACTTC	CASSLMGQGEETQYF
.	TRBD1	17	TRBV19	TRBJ2-2	TGTGCCAGTATTCCGGCCCCCGGCAGGGGGCGGACCGGGGAGCTGTTTTTT	CASIPAPGRGRTGELFF
few	TRBD1	17	TRBV19	TRBJ2-6	TGTGCCACCAAGAAGGGGACAGGGGGCTCTGGGGCCAACGTCCTGACTTTC	CATKKGTGGSGANVLTF
few	.	14	TRBV5-1	TRBJ2-5	TGCGCCAGCAGCCAAGGGGACTACCAAGAGACCCAGTACTTC	CASSQGDYQETQYF
.	.	15	TRBV28	TRBJ1-1	TGTGCCAGCAGCCCCCCCGGACTCCTGAACACTGAAGCTTTCTTT	CASSPPGLLNTEAFF
once	TRBD2	15	TRBV6-6	TRBJ2-7	TGTGCCAGCAGTACCCAGCGGGAGGGCCTCAACGAGCAGTACTTC	CASSTQREGLNEQYF
.	.	13	TRBV2	TRBJ2-1	TGTGCCAGCAGTGAATCGCAGACTTGGTGGGAGTTCTTC	CASSESQTWWEFF
.	TRBD1	13	TRBV12-3/TRBV12-4	TRBJ2-3	TGTGCCAGTCTAACGACAGGGGGTGATACGCAGTATTTT	CASLTTGGDTQYF
.	.	12	TRBV29-1	TRBJ1-1	TGCAGCGTTGTGACGGGGGGCACTGAAGCTTTCTTT	CSVVTGGTEAFF
.	.	14	TRBV5-1	TRBJ1-1	TGCGCCAGCAGTTTGACACCTTTGAACACTGAAGCTTTCTTT	CASSLTPLNTEAFF